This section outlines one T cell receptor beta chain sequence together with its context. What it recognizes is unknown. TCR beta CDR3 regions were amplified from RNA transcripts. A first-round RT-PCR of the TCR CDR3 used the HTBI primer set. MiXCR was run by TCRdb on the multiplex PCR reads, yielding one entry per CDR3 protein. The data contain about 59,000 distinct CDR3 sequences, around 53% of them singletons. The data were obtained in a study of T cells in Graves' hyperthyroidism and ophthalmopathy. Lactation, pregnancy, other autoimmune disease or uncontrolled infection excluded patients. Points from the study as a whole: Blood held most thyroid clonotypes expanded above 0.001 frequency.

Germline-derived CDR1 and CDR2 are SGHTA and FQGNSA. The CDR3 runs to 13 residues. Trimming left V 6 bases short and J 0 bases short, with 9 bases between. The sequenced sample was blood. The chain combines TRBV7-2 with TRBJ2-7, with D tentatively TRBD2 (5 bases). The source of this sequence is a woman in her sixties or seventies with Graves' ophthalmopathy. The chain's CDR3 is CASRGSASYEQYF. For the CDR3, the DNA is TGTGCCAGCAGAGGTAGCGCCTCCTACGAGCAGTACTTC.